This TCR beta chain was observed in a study of cytotoxic CD8 clonotypes in ibrutinib-treated CLL. Background on the study: The cohort had about a dozen relapsed/refractory and roughly 15 treatment-naive patients, around 18 IGHV unmutated. Median treatment time before response sampling was 12 months, range 6 to 36.

Libraries were prepared by immunoSEQ multiplex PCR; TCRdb keeps only in-frame clonotypes and omits some of them. Here the sample spans tens of thousands of clones, 65% to 75% being singletons. The germline CDR1 and CDR2 sequences are LNHDA and SQIVND (reference sequence). With 10 bases clipped from V and 5 bases from J, the junction kept 12 bases outside the gene matches. This CDR3 is built from 15 residues. Study results and caveats: Pretreatment clonality was elevated relative to age-matched healthy donors and paralleled circulating CD8+ T-cell counts. Clonotypes that were public were uncommon, and they contracted or stayed stable on treatment.

About this clone itself: Antigen unknown.

The genes are TRBV19 and TRBJ2-2; 8 bases are a match to TRBD1. Material: PBMCs, obtained at disease progression, from a patient treated with ibrutinib. The TCR sequence derives from a human donor with chronic lymphocytic leukemia. CDR3 region: CATQGWTGSTGELFF. DNA for the CDR3: TGTGCCACCCAAGGGTGGACAGGGTCGACCGGGGAGCTGTTTTTT.